This is a list of T cell receptor beta chains from one sample in a study of OX40 agonist ivuxolimab in advanced cancers. Only in-frame clones appear in the TCRdb table, and some are missing; sequencing was by immunoSEQ multiplex PCR. This sample has more than 45,000 clones; roughly 82% occur once, and the top ten carry roughly 3.7%. Here the sequenced sample was CD4+ or CD8+ T cells sorted from blood, taken in a trial of the OX40 agonist ivuxolimab. These receptors came from an adult with an advanced solid tumor such as melanoma, head and neck, liver or kidney cancer. Both conserved end residues are part of each CDR3. Each record gives: V gene, J gene, D gene, clone size, CDR3 DNA, CDR3 protein. A D gene is named only where the DNA matches it firmly. Some rows have no size entry. The others give once, few or many, or a class for an expanded clone.

V gene: TRBV5-3
J gene: TRBJ2-5
D gene: .
clone size: .
CDR3 DNA: TGTGCCAGCAGCTTGTTGGGCATCCAAGAGACCCAGTACTTC
CDR3 protein: CASSLLGIQETQYF

V gene: TRBV4-1
J gene: TRBJ1-1
D gene: .
clone size: .
CDR3 DNA: TGCGCCAGCAGCCGAGGGGCCCGGGCTTTCTTT
CDR3 protein: CASSRGARAFF

V gene: TRBV9
J gene: TRBJ1-2
D gene: TRBD1
clone size: once
CDR3 DNA: TGTGCCAGCAGCGTACAGGACAGGGTGGGTGGCTACACCTTC
CDR3 protein: CASSVQDRVGGYTF

V gene: TRBV2
J gene: TRBJ1-4
D gene: TRBD1
clone size: once
CDR3 DNA: TGTGCCAGCAGGGACAGGATGACTAATGAAAAACTGTTTTTT
CDR3 protein: CASRDRMTNEKLFF

V gene: TRBV30
J gene: TRBJ1-2
D gene: .
clone size: .
CDR3 DNA: TGTGCCTGGAGTGTTTCAGGTCTTGGCTACACCTTC
CDR3 protein: CAWSVSGLGYTF

V gene: TRBV11-2
J gene: TRBJ2-3
D gene: .
clone size: .
CDR3 DNA: TGTGCCAGCAGCTTAGGAGAGACCCTCACAGATACGCAGTATTTT
CDR3 protein: CASSLGETLTDTQYF

V gene: TRBV13
J gene: TRBJ2-5
D gene: .
clone size: .
CDR3 DNA: TGTGCCAGCAGTCGGGCAGGGAGCCAAGAGACCCAGTACTTC
CDR3 protein: CASSRAGSQETQYF

V gene: TRBV10-3
J gene: TRBJ1-5
D gene: TRBD1
clone size: .
CDR3 DNA: TGTGCCACCAAGGACAGGGACCAGCCCCAGCATTTT
CDR3 protein: CATKDRDQPQHF

V gene: TRBV11-2
J gene: TRBJ1-6
D gene: .
clone size: .
CDR3 DNA: TGTGCCAGCAGCTTAGATCCTGCGGGGGGAAGTAATTCACCCCTCCACTTT
CDR3 protein: CASSLDPAGGSNSPLHF

V gene: TRBV5-6
J gene: TRBJ1-2
D gene: TRBD1
clone size: .
CDR3 DNA: TGTGCCAGCAGCTTCCGGGACAGGGGGGGCTACACCTTC
CDR3 protein: CASSFRDRGGYTF

V gene: TRBV7-2
J gene: TRBJ2-1
D gene: TRBD2
clone size: .
CDR3 DNA: TGTGCCAGCAGCGTCGGGGGGGCCTTGGGTGAGCAGTTCTTC
CDR3 protein: CASSVGGALGEQFF

V gene: TRBV10-3
J gene: TRBJ1-6
D gene: .
clone size: .
CDR3 DNA: TGTGCCATCTCACCGGGTCTAGCTAATTCACCCCTCCACTTT
CDR3 protein: CAISPGLANSPLHF

V gene: TRBV6-6
J gene: TRBJ2-1
D gene: .
clone size: .
CDR3 DNA: TGTGCCAGCACCGAGGGGGTATCTACCTACAATGAGCAGTTCTTC
CDR3 protein: CASTEGVSTYNEQFF

V gene: TRBV6-5
J gene: TRBJ1-2
D gene: TRBD1
clone size: once
CDR3 DNA: TGTGCCAGCAGTTACGGACTCCGGGACAGGGGACGTGGCTACACCTTC
CDR3 protein: CASSYGLRDRGRGYTF

V gene: TRBV4-3
J gene: TRBJ2-7
D gene: TRBD1
clone size: few
CDR3 DNA: TGCGCCAGCAGCCAAGATGCGGGACAGGGGTTAAGCTACGAGCAGTACTTC
CDR3 protein: CASSQDAGQGLSYEQYF

V gene: TRBV6-9
J gene: TRBJ1-5
D gene: .
clone size: .
CDR3 DNA: TGTGCCAGCGGGGGCCGGGCAGTCCTTTTGGGTCAGCCCCAGCATTTT
CDR3 protein: CASGGRAVLLGQPQHF

V gene: TRBV18
J gene: TRBJ1-5
D gene: .
clone size: .
CDR3 DNA: TGTGCCAGCTCACTTGGGGAATATCAGCCCCAGCATTTT
CDR3 protein: CASSLGEYQPQHF

V gene: TRBV25-1
J gene: TRBJ2-3
D gene: .
clone size: .
CDR3 DNA: TGTGCCGCGCGCCAGGGAGATACGCAGTATTTT
CDR3 protein: CAARQGDTQYF

V gene: TRBV5-1
J gene: TRBJ2-7
D gene: .
clone size: .
CDR3 DNA: TGCGCCAGCAGCCTGCGGTCGGCAGCGCCGACCTACGAGCAGTACTTC
CDR3 protein: CASSLRSAAPTYEQYF

V gene: TRBV13
J gene: TRBJ1-2
D gene: .
clone size: .
CDR3 DNA: TGTGCCAGCAGCCCTCAGAGGTTCTATGGCTACACCTTC
CDR3 protein: CASSPQRFYGYTF

V gene: TRBV19
J gene: TRBJ1-5
D gene: .
clone size: .
CDR3 DNA: TGTGCCAGTAGTCCCGGGACGGTGGGGGTCCAGCCCCAGCATTTT
CDR3 protein: CASSPGTVGVQPQHF

V gene: TRBV5-1
J gene: TRBJ2-6
D gene: TRBD1
clone size: .
CDR3 DNA: TGCGCCAGCACCAGGGGGCCTGGGGCCAACGTCCTGACTTTC
CDR3 protein: CASTRGPGANVLTF

V gene: TRBV4-2
J gene: TRBJ2-3
D gene: TRBD2
clone size: once
CDR3 DNA: TGTGCCAGCAGCCAAGAGCTAGCGGGGGGGACAGATACGCAGTATTTT
CDR3 protein: CASSQELAGGTDTQYF

V gene: TRBV18
J gene: TRBJ1-2
D gene: .
clone size: .
CDR3 DNA: TGTGCCAGCTCACCGAGGGCGAGACCAGGCGGAGGGGGTGGCTACACCTTC
CDR3 protein: CASSPRARPGGGGGYTF

V gene: TRBV5-8
J gene: TRBJ1-2
D gene: TRBD1
clone size: .
CDR3 DNA: TGTGCCAGCATCGAGACAGGGATCTATGGCTACACCTTC
CDR3 protein: CASIETGIYGYTF

V gene: TRBV11-2
J gene: TRBJ1-1
D gene: .
clone size: .
CDR3 DNA: TGTGCCAGCAGCGCCAGGGAGGAAGCTTTCTTT
CDR3 protein: CASSAREEAFF

V gene: TRBV11-1
J gene: TRBJ1-2
D gene: .
clone size: .
CDR3 DNA: TGTGCCAGCAGCCCCTCGTGGGGGGTAGAGGGCTACACCTTC
CDR3 protein: CASSPSWGVEGYTF

V gene: TRBV5-1
J gene: TRBJ1-4
D gene: .
clone size: .
CDR3 DNA: TGCGCCAGCAGCTTGGGGCAGGGTAATGAAAAACTGTTTTTT
CDR3 protein: CASSLGQGNEKLFF

V gene: TRBV10-1
J gene: TRBJ2-7
D gene: .
clone size: few
CDR3 DNA: TGCGCCAGCAGTGAAAGAACTGGCTACGAGCAGTACTTC
CDR3 protein: CASSERTGYEQYF

V gene: TRBV19
J gene: TRBJ1-2
D gene: TRBD1
clone size: .
CDR3 DNA: TGTGCCAGTACCGACCCGGACAGGGTAAATGGCTACACCTTC
CDR3 protein: CASTDPDRVNGYTF

V gene: TRBV28
J gene: TRBJ2-5
D gene: .
clone size: few
CDR3 DNA: TGTGCCAGCAAAGGAGGCGGGAACCAAGAGACCCAGTACTTC
CDR3 protein: CASKGGGNQETQYF

V gene: TRBV6-5
J gene: TRBJ2-7
D gene: TRBD1
clone size: .
CDR3 DNA: TGTGCCAGCAGTCGGGACAGGGGAAGCTACGAGCAGTACTTC
CDR3 protein: CASSRDRGSYEQYF

V gene: TRBV10-2
J gene: TRBJ1-6
D gene: TRBD1
clone size: few
CDR3 DNA: TGCGCCAGCAGAGGGACAGCGCGCGGGTCGTCACCCCTCCACTTT
CDR3 protein: CASRGTARGSSPLHF

V gene: TRBV9
J gene: TRBJ2-5
D gene: TRBD2
clone size: .
CDR3 DNA: TGTGCCAGCAGCCCTGGACTAGCGGGAGGGCAGGAGACCCAGTACTTC
CDR3 protein: CASSPGLAGGQETQYF

V gene: TRBV18
J gene: TRBJ2-7
D gene: TRBD1
clone size: .
CDR3 DNA: TGTGCCAGCTCACCACGACGGGACAGTCAGTCCTACGAGCAGTACTTC
CDR3 protein: CASSPRRDSQSYEQYF

V gene: TRBV4-3
J gene: TRBJ1-4
D gene: TRBD1
clone size: .
CDR3 DNA: TGCGCCAGCAGCCAAGAGGGGACAGGGAGGGAAAAACTGTTTTTT
CDR3 protein: CASSQEGTGREKLFF

V gene: TRBV28
J gene: TRBJ1-5
D gene: .
clone size: few
CDR3 DNA: TGTGCCAGCAGTTCCCGGACAGACGGGGCCATTCAGCCCCAGCATTTT
CDR3 protein: CASSSRTDGAIQPQHF

V gene: TRBV5-1
J gene: TRBJ2-3
D gene: TRBD2
clone size: .
CDR3 DNA: TGCGCCAGCAGCCGGGACCCAGCGTTGACTAGCGGGGGGGCCACAGATACGCAGTATTTT
CDR3 protein: CASSRDPALTSGGATDTQYF

V gene: TRBV11-2
J gene: TRBJ2-7
D gene: .
clone size: .
CDR3 DNA: TGTGCCAGCAGCTCGCCCGGAAGCCCCGGGCAGTACTTC
CDR3 protein: CASSSPGSPGQYF

V gene: TRBV7-2
J gene: TRBJ1-1
D gene: TRBD1
clone size: once
CDR3 DNA: TGTGCCAGCAGCTTCCAGGGGGCGGCTGAAGCTTTCTTT
CDR3 protein: CASSFQGAAEAFF

V gene: TRBV19
J gene: TRBJ1-5
D gene: .
clone size: .
CDR3 DNA: TGTGCCAGTAGACTCAGGGTTGGTCAGCCCCAGCATTTT
CDR3 protein: CASRLRVGQPQHF

V gene: TRBV20-1
J gene: TRBJ2-1
D gene: TRBD2
clone size: .
CDR3 DNA: TGCACCCTCCTCGTGGGGGGGAAGTTCTTC
CDR3 protein: CTLLVGGKFF

V gene: TRBV6-4
J gene: TRBJ1-5
D gene: .
clone size: .
CDR3 DNA: TGTGCCAGCAGTTACTCGAGGGATCAGCCCCAGCATTTT
CDR3 protein: CASSYSRDQPQHF

V gene: TRBV7-2
J gene: TRBJ2-2
D gene: .
clone size: .
CDR3 DNA: TGTGCCAGCAGCTTCCGGAGGGGATCCGGGGAGCTGTTTTTT
CDR3 protein: CASSFRRGSGELFF

V gene: TRBV6-5
J gene: TRBJ2-1
D gene: .
clone size: .
CDR3 DNA: TGTGCCAGCAGTCTCGGCGGGGGCGCGGACAATGAGCAGTTCTTC
CDR3 protein: CASSLGGGADNEQFF

V gene: TRBV9
J gene: TRBJ1-3
D gene: .
clone size: .
CDR3 DNA: TGTGCCAGCAGCGTAGCTCTGGGAAACACCATATATTTT
CDR3 protein: CASSVALGNTIYF

V gene: TRBV27
J gene: TRBJ2-1
D gene: TRBD2
clone size: .
CDR3 DNA: TGTGCCAGCACCATGGGGCTAGCGGGAGAGGCTGGTGAGCAGTTCTTC
CDR3 protein: CASTMGLAGEAGEQFF

V gene: TRBV5-6
J gene: TRBJ1-4
D gene: .
clone size: .
CDR3 DNA: TGTGCCAGCAGCACGGTCCAGGGGCTCGGACTGTTTTTT
CDR3 protein: CASSTVQGLGLFF

V gene: TRBV5-8
J gene: TRBJ1-3
D gene: .
clone size: .
CDR3 DNA: TGTGCCAGCAGCTTGGGACAAAGAAACTCTGGAAACACCATATATTTT
CDR3 protein: CASSLGQRNSGNTIYF

V gene: TRBV6-5
J gene: TRBJ1-3
D gene: .
clone size: .
CDR3 DNA: TGTGCCAGCAGTTACTCCGGGACGGTCGGAAACACCATATATTTT
CDR3 protein: CASSYSGTVGNTIYF

V gene: TRBV11-2
J gene: TRBJ2-7
D gene: .
clone size: .
CDR3 DNA: TGTGCCAGCAGAGGAATGGGGGATCCCCTCTACGAGCAGTACTTC
CDR3 protein: CASRGMGDPLYEQYF